This is a list of T cell receptor beta chains from one sample in a study of identical twins. Via MiXCR, TCRdb re-called the 5' RACE reads, giving one row per CDR3 protein. The profile shows fewer than 800,000 distinct CDR3 sequences, 7.1% of them singletons. The same data also went into a second study, on yellow fever vaccine responses in identical twins.

Input material: PBMCs. The receptors were gathered from a woman younger than 30 in good health. Both conserved end residues are part of each CDR3. A D gene is named only where the DNA matches it firmly. Size is stated for part of the rows, as once, few or many counts, or as a class when the clone is expanded.

NA,TRBV7-9,TRBD2,TRBJ2-3,CASSPSGSASDTQYF,TGTGCCAGCAGCCCTAGCGGGAGTGCGTCAGATACGCAGTATTTT
NA,TRBV20-1,NA,TRBJ2-7,CSARAGAHLEQYF,TGCAGTGCTAGAGCAGGGGCCCACCTCGAGCAGTACTTC
few,TRBV28,TRBD1,TRBJ2-1,CASSITGGGNEQFF,TGTGCCAGCAGTATAACAGGGGGCGGGAATGAGCAGTTCTTC
many,TRBV29-1,TRBD2,TRBJ2-2,CSVERPGGGTGELFF,TGCAGCGTTGAAAGGCCTGGGGGGGGCACCGGGGAGCTGTTTTTT
NA,TRBV11-2,NA,TRBJ2-4,CASSWDAKNIQYF,TGTGCCAGCAGCTGGGACGCCAAAAACATTCAGTACTTC
NA,TRBV11-2,TRBD2,TRBJ2-1,CASSLRGGLAGGPYNEQFF,TGTGCCAGCAGCTTACGGGGAGGCCTAGCGGGGGGGCCCTACAATGAGCAGTTCTTC
few,TRBV24-1,NA,TRBJ1-5,CATSDQRNQPQHF,TGTGCCACCAGTGATCAGAGAAATCAGCCCCAGCATTTT
few,TRBV6-1,NA,TRBJ1-3,CASRRQRTSYSGNTIYF,TGTGCCAGCAGACGGCAGCGAACAAGCTACTCTGGAAACACCATATATTTT
few,TRBV29-1,NA,TRBJ1-2,CSGQPAGYGYTF,TGCAGCGGACAACCGGCTGGCTATGGCTACACCTTC
few,TRBV29-1,TRBD1,TRBJ2-1,CSVLWTGDNEQFF,TGCAGCGTTCTATGGACAGGGGACAATGAGCAGTTCTTC